The 21 T cell receptor beta chains reported below all come from one sample, sequenced in a study of vaccination and CD4 T cells after COVID-19. Their target antigens are unknown. Oncomine TCR Beta short-read sequencing was applied to DNA from cultured CD4+ T cells. Using its own MiXCR run on the PCR reads, TCRdb lists one record per CDR3 protein. The repertoire holds 8,400 or so distinct CDR3 sequences, with 64% as singletons. Stated treatment: approximately nine-day PBMC culture with coronavirus spike peptide pools or control peptides (ViraFEST assay). Sequencing was carried out using CD4+ T cells from blood, cultured in vitro. Source of these receptors: a human donor who had recovered from COVID-19.

In this sample, this clonotype is large. V is TRBV6-2 or TRBV6-3 and J is TRBJ1-5; TRBD1 is a possible D gene (6 bases). Germline values: CDR1 MNHEY, CDR2 SVGEGT. This CDR3 comprises 16 residues. V lost 7 bases, J lost 2 bases, and 18 bases lay in between. This CDR3 reads CASTNAGTLGNQPQHF. In DNA, the CDR3 is TGTGCCAGCACAAACGCCGGGACACTTGGCAATCAGCCCCAGCATTTT.

This clonotype was detected a few times. The V and J genes are TRBV6-5 and TRBJ1-2; 9 bases map to TRBD1. The trim removed 2 bases at V and 4 bases at J, leaving 2 bases unmatched. The CDR3 consists of 14 residues. Germline V gene data show CDR1 as MNHEY and CDR2 as SVGAGI. The CDR3 sequence is CASSYGTGIYGYTF. The CDR3 DNA sequence: TGTGCCAGCAGTTACGGGACAGGGATCTATGGCTACACCTTC.

This clonotype was recorded a few times. V is TRBV5-8 and J is TRBJ2-1; 10 bases align to TRBD1. TRBJ2-7 matches the DNA end more closely, so the J call is doubtful. The CDR3 has 15 residues. Germline CDR1 reads SGHTS; CDR2 reads YDEGEE. The CDR3 coding sequence is TGTGCCAGCAGCCCTTGGACAGGGGGGTTCCACGAGCAGTACTTC. This encodes CASSPWTGGFHEQYF.

This chain connects TRBV6-1 to TRBJ1-6; no clear D. Trimming took 7 bases from V and 5 from J, leaving 12 bases between them. Per germline, CDR1 MNHNS and CDR2 SASEGT. The CDR3 is 14 residues long. Here the CDR3 reads CASTTDGDNSPLHF. The CDR3 region has the DNA TGTGCCAGCACTACGGACGGGGATAATTCACCCCTCCACTTT.

This rearrangement joins TRBV6-5 to TRBJ2-2, with a tentative D call TRBD2 (6 bases). The CDR3 consists of 17 residues. Trimming removed 0 bases from V and 4 bases from J, with 15 bases in between. Germline loops: CDR1 MNHEY, CDR2 SVGAGI. The chain's CDR3 is CASSYSNTGASTGELFF. The CDR3 region has the DNA TGTGCCAGCAGTTACTCGAACACGGGAGCGAGCACCGGGGAGCTGTTTTTT.

This chain uses TRBV27 with TRBJ2-5, with D tentatively TRBD2 (5 bases). This CDR3 region has 14 residues. The V end was cut by 3 bases, the J end by 5 bases, with 13 bases between. The germline V gene encodes CDR1 MNHEY and CDR2 SMNVEV (reference sequence). The CDR3 DNA reads as TGTGCCAGCAGTTTTAGGAGGTCACAGGAGACCCAGTACTTC. This sequence encodes CASSFRRSQETQYF.

The V call is TRBV6-1, the J call TRBJ2-6; D call uncertain. CDR1 is MNHNS and CDR2 is SASEGT in the germline V gene. The CDR3 length is 13 residues. V was pared by 6 bases and J by 1 base, with 4 bases between. The DNA for the CDR3 is TGTGCCAGCAGGGAGTCTGGGGCCAACGTCCTGACTTTC. Protein sequence: CASRESGANVLTF.

The V gene is TRBV7-9, the J gene TRBJ2-7; 7 positions agree with TRBD1. The CDR3 consists of 15 residues. CDR1 and CDR2 from the germline V gene are SEHNR and FQNEAQ (reference sequence). With 5 bases clipped from V and 2 bases from J, the junction kept 9 bases outside the gene matches. The CDR3 region has the DNA TGTGCCAGCAGCCAAAACAGGGGCAGGGCCTACGAGCAGTACTTC. Protein sequence: CASSQNRGRAYEQYF.

In this sample, this clonotype turned up once. CDR3 DNA: TGCGCCAGCAGTGAGGGAATCCGGGACCGAGTAAGCAATCAGCCCCAGCATTTT. This encodes CASSEGIRDRVSNQPQHF. The chain links TRBV10-2 to TRBJ1-5, with D possibly being TRBD1 (5 bases). Germline CDR1 reads WSHSY; CDR2 reads SAAADI. The germline V and J ends were trimmed by 2 bases and 1 base, with 18 bases remaining between them. The length of the CDR3 is 18 residues.

The rearrangement uses TRBV7-9 and TRBJ2-5; TRBD2 matches 9 bases. The J segment lost 6 bases and the V segment lost 0 bases, leaving 5 bases of the junction unmatched. The CDR3 covers 15 residues. Germline V CDR1 and CDR2: SEHNR, FQNEAQ (reference sequence). The CDR3 coding sequence is TGTGCCAGCAGCTTAGCGGCGGGAGGGCCTCAGACCCAGTACTTC. Translation: CASSLAAGGPQTQYF.

The V gene is TRBV20-1, the J gene TRBJ1-4; D ambiguous. CDR1 and CDR2 (germline): DFQATT, SNEGSKA (reference sequence). CDR3 length: 16 residues. The V gene lost 0 bases and the J gene lost 8 bases, with 19 bases spanning the gap. The CDR3 coding sequence is TGCAGTGCTAGAGATCAGGTCCTGGGGTCTAGAGAAAAACTGTTTTTT. Encoded protein: CSARDQVLGSREKLFF.

V gene TRBV12-3 or TRBV12-4 combines with J gene TRBJ1-6, with D uncertain. The CDR3 length is 15 residues. Trimming shortened V by 3 bases and J by 9 bases, and 15 bases separated the two germline ends. The CDR3 DNA sequence: TGTGCCAGCAGTTTTGATTGGGCAGTGACTTCACCCCTCCACTTT. Amino acids: CASSFDWAVTSPLHF.

The V call is TRBV25-1, the J call TRBJ1-1, with D uncertain. From germline, CDR1 is MGHDK and CDR2 SYGVNS. V lost 6 bases and J lost 0, with 8 bases in between. The CDR3 loop spans 13 amino acids. The chain's CDR3 is CASRRSMNTEAFF. The CDR3 DNA sequence: TGTGCCAGCAGACGGTCCATGAACACTGAAGCTTTCTTT. Supplemented by reference TRBV25-1 and TRBJ1-1, the full variable domain reads EADIYQTPRYLVIGTGKKITLECSQTMGHDKMYWYQQDPGMELHLIHYSYGVNSTEKGDLSSESTVSRIRTEHFPLTLESARPSHTSQYLCASRRSMNTEAFFGQGTRLTVV.

On this clonotype itself: The junction differs from germline at one of its ends, possibly a read error. The chain links TRBV4-2 to TRBJ2-1; D unclear. CDR3 length: 15 amino acids. Germline CDR1 reads LGHNA; CDR2 reads YNFKEQ. CDR3 protein: CASTQGTHPANEQFF. DNA of the CDR3: TGTGCCAGCACCCAAGGTACCCACCCGGCCAATGAGCAGTTCTTC.

CDR3 residues: CAWSRDSNTEAFF. The DNA for the CDR3 is TGTGCCTGGAGTCGGGACAGTAACACTGAAGCTTTCTTT. V gene TRBV30 combines with J gene TRBJ1-1; 7 bases align to TRBD1. There are 13 residues in the CDR3. V dropped 2 bases and J dropped 2; count of bases not matched to a gene: 2. Germline CDR1 GTSNPN, CDR2 SVGIG (reference sequence).

This clonotype was found once. V is TRBV25-1 and J is TRBJ1-3, with 7 positions matching TRBD1. There are 15 residues in the CDR3. The V gene end was trimmed by 3 bases and the J gene end by 3 bases; junction bases not matched to a gene: 5. Germline V gives CDR1 MGHDK, CDR2 SYGVNS. The CDR3 bases are TGTGCCAGCAGTGACCTTAACAGGGGTGGAAACACCATATATTTT. It is translated as CASSDLNRGGNTIYF.

This clonotype showed up just once. The V gene is TRBV6-5, the J gene TRBJ1-1; weak D call: TRBD1 (5 bases). This CDR3 is built from 13 residues. Germline V gene lookup returns CDR1 MNHEY and CDR2 SVGAGI. The V gene lost 4 bases and the J gene lost 1 base, with 7 bases spanning the gap. Written as DNA, the CDR3 is TGTGCCAGCAGTTTGCAGGGGAACACTGAAGCTTTCTTT. Translated: CASSLQGNTEAFF.

This sequence joins TRBV6-4 and TRBJ1-1, with 7 positions matching TRBD1. Germline lookup yields CDR1 MRHNA and CDR2 SNTAGT. There are 13 residues in the CDR3. J was trimmed by 7 bases and V by 6 bases; bases with no gene match: 8. This CDR3 reads CASRPDRAGEAFF. In DNA form, the CDR3 reads TGTGCCAGCAGACCCGACAGGGCGGGTGAAGCTTTCTTT.

About this clonotype: A read error may explain this, as a much larger clone is one base away. The chain recombines TRBV30 with TRBJ2-5, with 14 bases aligning to TRBD2. Germline CDR1 and CDR2: GTSNPN and SVGIG (reference sequence). The CDR3 extends over 14 amino acids. The CDR3, as DNA: TGTGCCGAGGGACTAGCGGGGGTAGCGGAGATCCAGTACTTC. It is translated as CAEGLAGVAEIQYF.

There are a few counts of this clonotype. CDR3 residues: CASSHIDRDNSPLHF. CDR3 nucleotides: TGTGCCAGCAGCCATATTGACAGGGACAATTCACCCCTCCACTTT. This chain connects TRBV7-9 to TRBJ1-6; 7 bases line up with TRBD1. The CDR3 totals 15 residues. Germline loops: CDR1 SEHNR, CDR2 FQNEAQ (reference sequence). Unmatched junction bases numbered 8, after V lost 5 bases and J lost 7 bases.

The CDR3, as DNA: TGCAGTGCTAGACTAGCGGGAGGTATCACCGGGGAGCTGTTTTTT. As protein: CSARLAGGITGELFF. The rearrangement joins TRBV20-1 to TRBJ2-2; 11 bases are shared with TRBD2. V gave up 2 bases and J gave up 4 bases; unmatched junction bases: 3. This CDR3 spans 15 amino acids. In germline, CDR1 is DFQATT, CDR2 SNEGSKA (reference sequence).